This T cell receptor beta chain was retrieved from a study of metastatic and nonmetastatic thyroid tumors (TCRdb year 2020). The study in broad terms: For patients with malignant and with benign thyroid disease, the researchers compared repertoires between peripheral blood samples and tumor or nodule tissue samples.

No patient had received any treatment before thyroid surgery. Using T-cell receptor beta sequencing, the researchers looked back retrospectively at clinical samples from patients, gathered between about 2012 and 2018. There are a few counts of this clone. Its recognized antigen is unknown. The sample holds no much larger clone one base away, and base qualities are not on file. What the study reported, not specific to this receptor: TCR beta diversity was reported as significantly higher in malignant tumors than in benign nodules, in both blood and tumor samples.

Library preparation used PCR. Sequencing relied on an Illumina HiSeq 4000. High-throughput sequencing was used to profile the CDR3 region of the TCR beta-chain in every patient. On the study's bioinformatics: A classifier to discriminate distant-metastatic papillary thyroid cancer patients was built from CDR3 differences across clinicopathological groups. Repertoire diversity was assessed with the Shannon index, and tumor-blood repertoire similarity with the Morisita-Horn index. TCRdb trimmed public reads at Q25 via fastp, called clones via MiXCR and kept in-frame beta chains. TCRdb, not the original authors, processed these V and J calls. The sample table lists roughly 72,000 clones, more than 15% of them with a count of one. The biggest ten clones account for 9.5% to 15% of the sample. The germline V gene encodes CDR1 SNHLY and CDR2 FYNNEI. Deletion took 8 bases off V and 1 base off J, with a span of 10 bases between the germline ends. The CDR3 runs 13 residues from the cysteine to the phenylalanine. Left in the record is the CDR3 DNA by itself, 39 bases read in frame from the first base.

Material for sequencing was blood. The receptor's source is a female donor with papillary thyroid cancer or a benign thyroid nodule (not recorded which). Some clones in this sample may be carry-over from other donors' samples. This sequence uses TRBV2 and TRBJ2-3, with TRBD2 perhaps the D gene, on 5 matching bases. The CDR3 protein: CASDYTRTDTQYF. The DNA sequence reads TGTGCCAGCGACTATACTCGCACAGATACGCAGTATTTT.